This TCR beta chain was profiled in a study of blood T cell repertoires in COVID-19. Across the study: Whether acute or convalescent, the COVID-19 samples came from the United States, Italy and Spain.

Germline V CDR1 and CDR2: SGHVS, FQNEAQ. This CDR3 comprises 18 residues. V lost 5 bases, J lost 4 bases, and 12 bases stayed unmatched. The repertoire was sequenced with immunoSEQ multiplex PCR; TCRdb's copy has only in-frame clones and lacks some. The data show fewer than 30,000 clones, 90% to 95% seen once. Input material: peripheral blood. The receptor was isolated from a woman in her seventies with COVID-19, enrolled during active disease. V gene TRBV7-8 combines with J gene TRBJ2-1; 12 bases are a match to TRBD2. CDR3 in amino acids: CASSRILAGGLEYNEQFF. The CDR3 DNA is TGTGCCAGCAGCCGTATCCTAGCGGGAGGGCTGGAGTACAATGAGCAGTTCTTC.